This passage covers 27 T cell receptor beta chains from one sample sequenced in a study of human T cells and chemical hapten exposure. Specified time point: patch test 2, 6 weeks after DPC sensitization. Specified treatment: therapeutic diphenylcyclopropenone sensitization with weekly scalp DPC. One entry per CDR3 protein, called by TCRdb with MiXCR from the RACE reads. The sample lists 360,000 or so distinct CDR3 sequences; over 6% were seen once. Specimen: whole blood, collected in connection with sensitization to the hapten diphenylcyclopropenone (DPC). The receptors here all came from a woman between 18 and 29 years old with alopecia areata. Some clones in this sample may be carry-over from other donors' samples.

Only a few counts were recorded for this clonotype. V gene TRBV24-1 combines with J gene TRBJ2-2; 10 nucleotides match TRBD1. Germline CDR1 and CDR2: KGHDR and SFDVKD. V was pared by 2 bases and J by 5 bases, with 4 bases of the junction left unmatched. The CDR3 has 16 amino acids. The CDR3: CATSDSRDRGTGELFF. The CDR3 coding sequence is TGTGCCACCAGTGATTCCCGGGACAGGGGTACCGGGGAGCTGTTTTTT.

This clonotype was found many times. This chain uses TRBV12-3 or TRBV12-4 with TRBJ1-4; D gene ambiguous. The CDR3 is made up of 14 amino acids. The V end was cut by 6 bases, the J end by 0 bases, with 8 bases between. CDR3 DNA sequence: TGTGCCAGCAGCGAATACGCAACTAATGAAAAACTGTTTTTT. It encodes CASSEYATNEKLFF.

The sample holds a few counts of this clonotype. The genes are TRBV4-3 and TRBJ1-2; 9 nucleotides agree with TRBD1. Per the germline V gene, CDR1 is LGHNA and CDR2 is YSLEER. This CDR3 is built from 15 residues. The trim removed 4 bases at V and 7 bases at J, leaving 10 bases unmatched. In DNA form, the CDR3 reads TGCGCCAGCAGCCCCCAGACGACAGGGGGGGGTGGCTACACCTTC. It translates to CASSPQTTGGGGYTF.

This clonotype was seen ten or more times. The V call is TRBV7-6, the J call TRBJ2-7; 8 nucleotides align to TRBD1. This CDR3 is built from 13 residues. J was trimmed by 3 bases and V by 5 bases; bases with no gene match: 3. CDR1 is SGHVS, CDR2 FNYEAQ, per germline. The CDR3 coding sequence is TGTGCCAGCAGCCCGGGACAGGACTACGAGCAGTACTTC. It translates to CASSPGQDYEQYF.

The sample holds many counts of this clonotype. The CDR3 coding sequence is TGTGCCAGCAGTGAAGTAAGGTTCTATGGCTACACCTTC. This encodes CASSEVRFYGYTF. J is TRBJ1-2 and V is TRBV2; the D is unclear. Germline CDR1 is SNHLY and CDR2 is FYNNEI. CDR3 length: 13 amino acids. Trimming removed 1 base at V and 4 bases at J, with 7 bases between.

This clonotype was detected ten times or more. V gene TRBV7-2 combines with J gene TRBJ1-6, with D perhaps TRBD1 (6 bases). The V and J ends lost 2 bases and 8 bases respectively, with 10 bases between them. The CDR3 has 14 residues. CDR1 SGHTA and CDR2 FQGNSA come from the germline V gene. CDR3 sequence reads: CASSLTGTDSPLHF. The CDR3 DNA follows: TGTGCCAGCAGCTTAACAGGGACGGATTCACCCCTCCACTTT.

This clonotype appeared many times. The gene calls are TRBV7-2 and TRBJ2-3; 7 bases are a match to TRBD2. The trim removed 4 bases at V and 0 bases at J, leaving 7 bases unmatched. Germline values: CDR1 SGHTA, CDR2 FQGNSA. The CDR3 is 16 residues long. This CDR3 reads CASSSTLGGSTDTQYF. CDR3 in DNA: TGTGCCAGCAGCTCAACACTCGGGGGGAGCACAGATACGCAGTATTTT.

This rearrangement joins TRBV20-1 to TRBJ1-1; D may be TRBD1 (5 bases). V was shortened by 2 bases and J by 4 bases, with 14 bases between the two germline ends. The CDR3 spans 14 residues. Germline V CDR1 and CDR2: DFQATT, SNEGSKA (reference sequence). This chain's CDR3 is CSARFAVRGTEAFF. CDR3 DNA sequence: TGCAGTGCTAGATTTGCCGTAAGGGGCACTGAAGCTTTCTTT.

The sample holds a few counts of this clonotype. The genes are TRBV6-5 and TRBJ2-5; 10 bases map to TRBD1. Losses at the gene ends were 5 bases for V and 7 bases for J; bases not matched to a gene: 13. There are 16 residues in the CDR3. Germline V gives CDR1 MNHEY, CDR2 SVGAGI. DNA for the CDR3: TGTGCCAGCAGTAACGACCTCGGACAGGGGGGAGCGACCCAGTACTTC. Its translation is CASSNDLGQGGATQYF.

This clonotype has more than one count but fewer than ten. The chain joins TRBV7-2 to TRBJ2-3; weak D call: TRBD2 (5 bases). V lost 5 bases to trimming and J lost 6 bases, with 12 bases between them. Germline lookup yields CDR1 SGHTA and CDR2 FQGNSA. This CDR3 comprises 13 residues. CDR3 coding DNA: TGTGCCAGCAGCGTAGTGGAGGCGGATACGCAGTATTTT. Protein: CASSVVEADTQYF.

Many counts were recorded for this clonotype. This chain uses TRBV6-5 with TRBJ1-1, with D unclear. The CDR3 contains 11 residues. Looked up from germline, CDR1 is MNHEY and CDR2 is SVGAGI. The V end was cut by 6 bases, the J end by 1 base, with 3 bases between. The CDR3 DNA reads TGTGCCAGCAGAGAGAACACTGAAGCTTTCTTT. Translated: CASRENTEAFF.

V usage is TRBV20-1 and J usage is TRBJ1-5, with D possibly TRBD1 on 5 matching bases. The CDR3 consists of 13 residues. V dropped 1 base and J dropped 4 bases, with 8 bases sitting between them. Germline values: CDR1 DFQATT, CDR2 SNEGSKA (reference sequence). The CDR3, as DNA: TGCAGTGCTAGAGGGGACGGAAATCAGCCCCAGCATTTT. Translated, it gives CSARGDGNQPQHF.

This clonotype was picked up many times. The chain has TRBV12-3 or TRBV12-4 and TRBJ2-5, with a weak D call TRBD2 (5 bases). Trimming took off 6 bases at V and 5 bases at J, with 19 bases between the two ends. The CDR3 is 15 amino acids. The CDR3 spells CASRRRTGRSETQYF. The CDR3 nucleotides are TGTGCCAGCAGAAGAAGGACTGGACGGAGTGAGACCCAGTACTTC.

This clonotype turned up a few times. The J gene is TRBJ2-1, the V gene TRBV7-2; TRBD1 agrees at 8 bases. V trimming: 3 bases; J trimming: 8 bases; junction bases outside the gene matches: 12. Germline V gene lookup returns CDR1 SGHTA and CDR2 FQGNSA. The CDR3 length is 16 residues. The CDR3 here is CASSFGFETGVDEQFF. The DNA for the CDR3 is TGTGCCAGCAGCTTTGGATTTGAGACAGGGGTGGATGAGCAGTTCTTC.

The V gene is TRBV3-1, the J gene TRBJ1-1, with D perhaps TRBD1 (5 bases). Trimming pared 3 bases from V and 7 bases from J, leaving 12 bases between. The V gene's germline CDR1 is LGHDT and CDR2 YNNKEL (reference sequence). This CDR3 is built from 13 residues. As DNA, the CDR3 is TGTGCCAGCAGCCAGTCCGGGGGAGGTGAAGCTTTCTTT. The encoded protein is CASSQSGGGEAFF.

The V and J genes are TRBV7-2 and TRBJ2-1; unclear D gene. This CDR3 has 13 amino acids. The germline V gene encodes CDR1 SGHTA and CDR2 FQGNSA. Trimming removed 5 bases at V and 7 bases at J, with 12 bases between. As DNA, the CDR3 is TGTGCCAGCAGCCCTTCTCCCCTGAATGAGCAGTTCTTC. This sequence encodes CASSPSPLNEQFF.

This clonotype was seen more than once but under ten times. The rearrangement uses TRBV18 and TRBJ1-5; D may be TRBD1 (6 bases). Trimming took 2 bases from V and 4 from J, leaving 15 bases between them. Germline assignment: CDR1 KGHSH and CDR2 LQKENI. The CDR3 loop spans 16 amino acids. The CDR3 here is CASSPGGAAANQPQHF. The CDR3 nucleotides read TGTGCCAGCTCACCAGGGGGCGCAGCGGCGAATCAGCCCCAGCATTTT.

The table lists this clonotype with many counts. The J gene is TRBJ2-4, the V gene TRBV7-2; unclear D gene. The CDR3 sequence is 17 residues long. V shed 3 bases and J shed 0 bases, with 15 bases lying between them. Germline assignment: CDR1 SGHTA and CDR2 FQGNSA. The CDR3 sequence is CASSFTGFTLAKNIQYF. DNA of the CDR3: TGTGCCAGCAGCTTTACTGGGTTCACCTTAGCCAAAAACATTCAGTACTTC.

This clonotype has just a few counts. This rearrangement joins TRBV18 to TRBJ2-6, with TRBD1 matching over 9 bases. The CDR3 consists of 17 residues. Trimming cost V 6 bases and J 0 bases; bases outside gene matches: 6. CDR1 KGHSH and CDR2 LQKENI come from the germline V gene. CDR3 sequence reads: CASSSGTGSSGANVLTF. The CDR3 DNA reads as TGTGCCAGCTCGTCCGGGACAGGGTCCTCTGGGGCCAACGTCCTGACTTTC.

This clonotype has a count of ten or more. The CDR3 spells CASSPLGSSYEQYF. CDR3 DNA: TGTGCCAGCAGCCCCCTGGGGAGCTCCTACGAGCAGTACTTC. The J gene is TRBJ2-7, the V gene TRBV6-1; D perhaps matches TRBD2 (5 bases). V was pared by 6 bases and J by 0 bases, with 12 bases between. The CDR3 is made up of 14 amino acids. The germline CDR1 and CDR2 sequences are MNHNS and SASEGT.

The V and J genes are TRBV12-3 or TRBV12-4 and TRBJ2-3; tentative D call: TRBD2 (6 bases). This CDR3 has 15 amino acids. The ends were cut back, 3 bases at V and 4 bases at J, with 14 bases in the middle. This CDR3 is CASSLSLPGADTQYF. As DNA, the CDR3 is TGTGCCAGCAGTTTGTCCCTCCCGGGAGCAGATACGCAGTATTTT.

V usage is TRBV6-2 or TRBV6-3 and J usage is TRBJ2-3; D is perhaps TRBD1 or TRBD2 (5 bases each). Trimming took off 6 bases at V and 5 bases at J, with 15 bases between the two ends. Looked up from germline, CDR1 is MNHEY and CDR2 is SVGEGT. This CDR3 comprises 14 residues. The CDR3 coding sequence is TGTGCCAGCAGCACCGGGGCAAAGAGAGATACGCAGTATTTT. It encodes CASSTGAKRDTQYF.

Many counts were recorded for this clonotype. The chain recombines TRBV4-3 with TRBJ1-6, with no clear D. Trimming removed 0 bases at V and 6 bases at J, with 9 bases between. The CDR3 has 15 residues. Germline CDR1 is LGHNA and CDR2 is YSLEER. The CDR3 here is CASSQDWTSNSPLHF. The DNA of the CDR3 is TGCGCCAGCAGCCAAGATTGGACGTCTAATTCACCCCTCCACTTT.

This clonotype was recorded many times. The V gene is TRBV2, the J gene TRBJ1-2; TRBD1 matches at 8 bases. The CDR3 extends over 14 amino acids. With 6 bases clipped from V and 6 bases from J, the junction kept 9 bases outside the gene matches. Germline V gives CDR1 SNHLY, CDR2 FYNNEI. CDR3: CASRQAGGADGYTF. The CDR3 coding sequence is TGTGCCAGCAGGCAGGCAGGGGGCGCGGATGGCTACACCTTC. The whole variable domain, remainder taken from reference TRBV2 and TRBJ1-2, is EPEVTQTPSHQVTQMGQEVILRCVPISNHLYFYWYRQILGQKVEFLVSFYNNEISEKSEIFDDQFSVERPDGSNFTLKIRSTKLEDSAMYFCASRQAGGADGYTFGSGTRLTVV.

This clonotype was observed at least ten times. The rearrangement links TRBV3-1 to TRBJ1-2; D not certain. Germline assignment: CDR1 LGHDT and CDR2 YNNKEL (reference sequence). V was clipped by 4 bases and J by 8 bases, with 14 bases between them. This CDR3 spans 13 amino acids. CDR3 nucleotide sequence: TGTGCCAGCAGCCTGAAAGTCGAAGGAGGCTACACCTTC. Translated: CASSLKVEGGYTF.

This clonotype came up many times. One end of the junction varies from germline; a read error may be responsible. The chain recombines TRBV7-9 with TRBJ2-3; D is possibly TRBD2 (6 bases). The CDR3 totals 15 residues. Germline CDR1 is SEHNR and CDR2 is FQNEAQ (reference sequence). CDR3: CASRLGTGSTDTQYF. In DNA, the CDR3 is TGTGCCAGCAGATTAGGGACTGGAAGCACAGATACGCAGTATTTT.

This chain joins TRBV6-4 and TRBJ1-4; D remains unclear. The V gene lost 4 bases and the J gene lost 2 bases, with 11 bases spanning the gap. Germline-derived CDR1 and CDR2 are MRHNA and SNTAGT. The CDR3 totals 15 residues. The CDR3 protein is CASSVSSGTNEKLFF. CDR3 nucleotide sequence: TGTGCCAGCAGTGTTTCCTCGGGGACTAATGAAAAACTGTTTTTT.